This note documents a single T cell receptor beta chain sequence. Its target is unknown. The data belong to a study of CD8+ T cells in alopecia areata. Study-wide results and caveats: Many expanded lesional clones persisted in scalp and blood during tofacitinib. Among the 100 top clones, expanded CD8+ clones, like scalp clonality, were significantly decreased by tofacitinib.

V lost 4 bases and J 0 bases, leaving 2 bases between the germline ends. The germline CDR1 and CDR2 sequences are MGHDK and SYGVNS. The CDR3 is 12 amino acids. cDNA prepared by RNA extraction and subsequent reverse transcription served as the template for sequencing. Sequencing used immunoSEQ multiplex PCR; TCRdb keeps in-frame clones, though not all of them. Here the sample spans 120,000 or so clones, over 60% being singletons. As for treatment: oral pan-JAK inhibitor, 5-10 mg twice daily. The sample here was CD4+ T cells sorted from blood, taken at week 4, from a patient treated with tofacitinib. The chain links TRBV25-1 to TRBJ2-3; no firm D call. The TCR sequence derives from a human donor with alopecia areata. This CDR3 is CASSGSTDTQYF. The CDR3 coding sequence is TGTGCCAGCAGTGGGAGCACAGATACGCAGTATTTT.